The TCR beta chain under discussion was sequenced for a study of PD-L1 blockade in urothelial cancer. The CDR3 covers 15 residues. Germline values: CDR1 ENHRY, CDR2 SYGVKD. Trimming removed 2 bases at V and 0 bases at J, with 10 bases between. Data came from immunoSEQ multiplex PCR; TCRdb stores just in-frame clones and leaves some out. This repertoire shows tens of thousands of clones, approximately 75% found once; its top ten account for 3% to 4.5%. The sequences come from PBMCs, collected around atezolizumab (anti-PD-L1) treatment. This rearrangement joins TRBV10-3 to TRBJ1-2; unclear D gene. This TCR derives from a man between 65 and 85 years old with urothelial cancer. The DNA for the CDR3 is TGTGCCATCAGTGAGGGGCAGATAGCTAACTATGGCTACACCTTC. Protein product: CAISEGQIANYGYTF.